The entry below describes one TCR beta chain. These data originate in a study of blood T cell repertoires in COVID-19. Study as a whole: Samples of COVID-19 (acute and convalescent) were obtained from the United States, Italy and Spain. PBMCs, B-cell-depleted T cells, or T cells provided the cDNA or gDNA that made up the material.

With 3 bases removed from V and 0 bases from J, the gap between germline ends came to 16 bases. The germline V gene has CDR1 LNHDA and CDR2 SQIVND (reference sequence). There are 17 residues in the CDR3. Seattle patients were enrolled while actively infected and followed longitudinally. In the authors' workflow: Estimates of nucleated cell counts were drawn from the amplification of reference gene primers. Clones were sequenced by immunoSEQ multiplex PCR, and TCRdb holds only the in-frame ones, with some missing. V, J and clone size are those of that table, while D and trimming were read from the DNA. The table lists 55,000 to 75,000 clones, approximately 83% of them singletons.

Material for sequencing was peripheral blood. This TCR was sampled from an elderly man with COVID-19, enrolled during active disease. The chain combines TRBV19 with TRBJ2-3; D is perhaps TRBD2 (5 bases). In nucleotides, the CDR3 is TGTGCCAGTAGTATGGGAGTGGTTCGGTCTAGCACAGATACGCAGTATTTT. Its protein is CASSMGVVRSSTDTQYF. Looking up the rest from reference TRBV19 and TRBJ2-3 gives the full variable domain: DGGITQSPKYLFRKEGQNVTLSCEQNLNHDAMYWYRQDPGQGLRLIYYSQIVNDFQKGDIAEGYSVSREKKESFPLTVTSAQKNPTAFYLCASSMGVVRSSTDTQYFGPGTRLTVL.